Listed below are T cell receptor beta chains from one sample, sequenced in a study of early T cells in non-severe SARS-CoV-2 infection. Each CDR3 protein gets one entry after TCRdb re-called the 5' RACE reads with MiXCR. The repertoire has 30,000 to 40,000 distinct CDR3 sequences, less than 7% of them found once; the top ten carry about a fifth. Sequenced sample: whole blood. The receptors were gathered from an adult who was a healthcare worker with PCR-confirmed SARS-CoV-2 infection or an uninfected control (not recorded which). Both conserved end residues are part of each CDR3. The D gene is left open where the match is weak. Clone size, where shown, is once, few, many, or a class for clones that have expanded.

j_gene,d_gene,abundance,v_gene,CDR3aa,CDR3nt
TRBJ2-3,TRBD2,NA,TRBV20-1,CSARDLQRDHRDTQYF,TGCAGTGCTAGAGATCTTCAGCGGGACCACAGAGATACGCAGTATTTT
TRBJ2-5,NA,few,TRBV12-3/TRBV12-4,CASRLLGPQEETQYF,TGTGCCAGCAGATTACTAGGGCCTCAGGAAGAGACCCAGTACTTC
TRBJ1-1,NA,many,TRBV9,CASSVTSSQGTEAFF,TGTGCCAGCAGCGTTACGAGTAGTCAGGGGACCGAAGCTTTCTTT
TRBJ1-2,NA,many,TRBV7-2,CASILDGGYGGYTF,TGTGCCAGCATCCTAGACGGAGGCTATGGTGGCTACACCTTC
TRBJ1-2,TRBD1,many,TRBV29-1,CSVGTGRHYGYTF,TGCAGCGTTGGGACAGGGCGTCACTATGGCTACACCTTC
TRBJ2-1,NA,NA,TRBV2,CASSAYTLKFF,TGTGCCAGCAGTGCATATACCTTGAAGTTCTTC
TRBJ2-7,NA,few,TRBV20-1,CSATGHHYEQYF,TGCAGTGCCACGGGACACCACTACGAGCAGTACTTC
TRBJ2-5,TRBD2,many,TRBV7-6,CASSLGGGQETQYF,TGTGCCAGCAGCTTGGGCGGGGGGCAAGAGACCCAGTACTTC
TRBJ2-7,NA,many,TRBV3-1,CASSQWSGLAPYEQYF,TGTGCCAGCAGCCAGTGGAGTGGGTTAGCCCCCTACGAGCAGTACTTC
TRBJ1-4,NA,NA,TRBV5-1,CASSLRADNEKLFF,TGCGCCAGCAGCTTGAGGGCTGATAATGAAAAACTGTTTTTT
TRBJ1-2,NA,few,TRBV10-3,CAISEDKFYGYTF,TGTGCCATCAGCGAAGACAAGTTCTATGGCTACACCTTC
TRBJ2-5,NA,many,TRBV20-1,CSARSPYIETQYF,TGCAGTGCTAGGTCCCCTTACATCGAGACCCAGTACTTC
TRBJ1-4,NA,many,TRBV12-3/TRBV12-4,CASSAPGGEKLFF,TGTGCCAGCAGTGCCCCTGGGGGTGAAAAACTGTTTTTT
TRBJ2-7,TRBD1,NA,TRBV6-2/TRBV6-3,CASSKQGAKTYEQYF,TGTGCCAGCAGCAAACAGGGGGCTAAAACCTACGAGCAGTACTTC
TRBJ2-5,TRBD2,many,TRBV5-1,CASSLSPTASGGETQYF,TGCGCCAGCAGCTTGTCCCCGACGGCTAGCGGGGGAGAGACCCAGTACTTC
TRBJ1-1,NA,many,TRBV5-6,CASSFELNTEAFF,TGTGCCAGCAGCTTCGAACTGAACACTGAAGCTTTCTTT
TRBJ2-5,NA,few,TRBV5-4,CASSPSGTARGETQYF,TGTGCCAGCAGCCCGTCCGGCACAGCCCGGGGGGAGACCCAGTACTTC
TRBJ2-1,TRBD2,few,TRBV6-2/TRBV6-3,CASWGLAGGSSYNEQFF,TGTGCCAGCTGGGGACTAGCGGGAGGGAGCTCCTACAATGAGCAGTTCTTC
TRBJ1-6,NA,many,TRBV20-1,CSARDQRTSSYNSPLHF,TGCAGTGCTAGAGATCAAAGGACCAGCTCCTATAATTCACCCCTCCACTTT
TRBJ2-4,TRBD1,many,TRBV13,CASSRGQVKNIQYF,TGTGCCAGCAGCCGGGGACAGGTTAAAAACATTCAGTACTTC
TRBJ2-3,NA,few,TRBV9,CASSVEDTQYF,TGTGCCAGCAGCGTAGAAGATACGCAGTATTTT
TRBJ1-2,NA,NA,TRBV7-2,CASSQDPKRSYTF,TGTGCCAGCAGCCAGGACCCTAAAAGGAGCTACACCTTC
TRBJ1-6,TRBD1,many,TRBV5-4,CASSFNRGGSPLHF,TGTGCCAGCAGCTTTAACAGGGGTGGTTCACCCCTCCACTTT
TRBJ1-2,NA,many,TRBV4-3,CASSQGDGSLNYGYTF,TGCGCCAGCAGCCAAGGAGACGGCAGCCTTAACTATGGCTACACCTTC
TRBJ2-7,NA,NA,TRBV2,CASSATYEQYF,TGTGCCAGCAGTGCTACCTACGAGCAGTACTTC
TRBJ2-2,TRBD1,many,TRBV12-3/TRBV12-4,CASSPGGTGELFF,TGTGCCAGCAGCCCAGGGGGCACCGGGGAGCTGTTTTTT
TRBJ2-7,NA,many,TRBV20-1,CSARDPDSYEQYF,TGCAGTGCTAGAGATCCGGACTCCTACGAGCAGTACTTC
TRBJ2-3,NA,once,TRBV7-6,CASSPLGGGTTDTQYF,TGTGCCAGCAGCCCCTTAGGGGGCGGGACCACAGATACGCAGTATTTT
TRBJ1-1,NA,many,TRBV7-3,CASRSGRDGTEAFF,TGTGCCAGCAGGTCCGGTAGGGATGGCACTGAAGCTTTCTTT
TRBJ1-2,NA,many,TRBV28,CATRGNGYTF,TGTGCCACCCGGGGAAATGGCTACACCTTC
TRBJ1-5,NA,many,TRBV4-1,CASSQDDQNRDFYQPQHF,TGCGCCAGCAGCCAAGATGATCAGAACAGGGATTTTTATCAGCCCCAGCATTTT
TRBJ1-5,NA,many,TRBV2,CASSEETLNQPQHF,TGTGCCAGCAGTGAAGAGACACTTAATCAGCCCCAGCATTTT
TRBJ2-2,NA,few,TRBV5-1,CASSALENTGELFF,TGCGCCAGCAGCGCCCTAGAGAACACCGGGGAGCTGTTTTTT
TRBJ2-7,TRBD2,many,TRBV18,CASSPPGLADEQYF,TGTGCCAGCTCGCCTCCGGGACTAGCGGACGAGCAGTACTTC
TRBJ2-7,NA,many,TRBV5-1,CASSPDTSFGEQYF,TGCGCCAGCAGCCCTGACACCTCTTTCGGCGAGCAGTACTTC
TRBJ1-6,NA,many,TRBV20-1,CSARPQNSPLHF,TGCAGTGCTAGACCCCAAAATTCACCCCTCCACTTT
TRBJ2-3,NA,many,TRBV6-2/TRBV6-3,CASRRLQAGAGDTQYF,TGTGCCAGCAGGCGCCTTCAGGCGGGGGCTGGGGATACGCAGTATTTT
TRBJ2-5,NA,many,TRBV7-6,CASSFSHIGETQYF,TGTGCCAGCAGCTTCTCTCACATTGGAGAGACCCAGTACTTC
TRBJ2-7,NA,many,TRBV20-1,CSAPLSHEQYF,TGCAGTGCCCCCCTTTCCCACGAGCAGTACTTC
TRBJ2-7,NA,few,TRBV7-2,CASSFPPAAAHF,TGTGCCAGCAGCTTCCCCCCCGCCGCGGCGCACTTC
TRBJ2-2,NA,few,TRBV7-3,CASSKGTTGELFF,TGTGCCAGCAGCAAGGGGACCACCGGGGAGCTGTTTTTT
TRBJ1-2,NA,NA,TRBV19,CASSDRQNRVYGYTF,TGTGCCAGTAGTGACCGACAGAATCGTGTCTATGGCTACACCTTC
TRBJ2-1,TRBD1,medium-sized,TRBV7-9,CASSSKGLTGSSEQFF,TGTGCCAGCAGCTCCAAGGGGTTGACAGGGAGTAGTGAGCAGTTCTTC
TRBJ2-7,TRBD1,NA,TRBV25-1,CASSGSNRGRYEQYF,TGTGCCAGCAGTGGATCAAACAGGGGGCGGTACGAGCAGTACTTC
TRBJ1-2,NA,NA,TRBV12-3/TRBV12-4,CASRPSGGGGYTF,TGTGCCAGCAGACCCTCGGGGGGCGGGGGCTACACCTTC